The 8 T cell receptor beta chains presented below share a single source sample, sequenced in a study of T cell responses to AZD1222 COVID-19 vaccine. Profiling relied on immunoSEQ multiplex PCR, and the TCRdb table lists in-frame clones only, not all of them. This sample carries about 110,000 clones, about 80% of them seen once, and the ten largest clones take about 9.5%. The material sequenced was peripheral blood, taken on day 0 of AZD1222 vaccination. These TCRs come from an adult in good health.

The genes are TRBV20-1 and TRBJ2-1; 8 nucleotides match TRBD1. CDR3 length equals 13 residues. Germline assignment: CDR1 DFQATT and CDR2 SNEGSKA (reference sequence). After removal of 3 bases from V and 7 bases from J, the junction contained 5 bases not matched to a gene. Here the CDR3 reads CSASQGARNEQFF. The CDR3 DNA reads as TGCAGTGCTAGTCAGGGGGCGCGGAATGAGCAGTTCTTC.

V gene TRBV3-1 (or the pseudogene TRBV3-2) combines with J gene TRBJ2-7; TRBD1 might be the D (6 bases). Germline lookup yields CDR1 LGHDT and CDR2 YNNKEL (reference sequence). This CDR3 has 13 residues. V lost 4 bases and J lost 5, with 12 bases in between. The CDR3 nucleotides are TGTGCCAGCAGCCCCGGACAGCTCCACGAGCAGTACTTC. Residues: CASSPGQLHEQYF.

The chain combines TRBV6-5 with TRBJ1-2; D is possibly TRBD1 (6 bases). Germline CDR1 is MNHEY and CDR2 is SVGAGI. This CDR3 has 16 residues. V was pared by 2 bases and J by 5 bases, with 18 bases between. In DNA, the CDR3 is TGTGCCAGCAGTTACAGTGGCGGGGGCGCAGGTTATGGCTACACCTTC. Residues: CASSYSGGGAGYGYTF.

The CDR3 DNA reads TGTGCCAGCAGCGTCCTTGGGACTAGCGGAGCCTACAATGAGCAGTTCTTC. Encoded protein: CASSVLGTSGAYNEQFF. The chain combines TRBV9 with TRBJ2-1, with TRBD2 matching over 11 bases. Germline lookup yields CDR1 SGDLS and CDR2 YYNGEE. V gave up 2 bases and J gave up 2 bases; unmatched junction bases: 6. The CDR3 is 17 amino acids.

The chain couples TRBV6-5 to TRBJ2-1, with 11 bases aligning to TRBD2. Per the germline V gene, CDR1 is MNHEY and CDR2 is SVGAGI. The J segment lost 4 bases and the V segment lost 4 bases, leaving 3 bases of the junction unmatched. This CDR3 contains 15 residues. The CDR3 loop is CASSSASGGYNEQFF. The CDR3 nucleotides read TGTGCCAGCAGTTCCGCTAGCGGGGGGTACAATGAGCAGTTCTTC.

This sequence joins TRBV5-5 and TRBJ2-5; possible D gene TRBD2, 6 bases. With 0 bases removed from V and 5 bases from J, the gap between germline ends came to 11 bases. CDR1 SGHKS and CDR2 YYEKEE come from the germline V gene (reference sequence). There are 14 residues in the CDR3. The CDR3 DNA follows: TGTGCCAGCAGCTTGGCCCTGGGGAGGGAGACCCAGTACTTC. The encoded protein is CASSLALGRETQYF.

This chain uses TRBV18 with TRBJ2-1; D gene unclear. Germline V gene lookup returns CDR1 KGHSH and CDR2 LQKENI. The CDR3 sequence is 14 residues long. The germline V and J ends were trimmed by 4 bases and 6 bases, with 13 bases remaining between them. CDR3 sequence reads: CASSLRVAPNEQFF. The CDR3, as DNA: TGTGCCAGCTCACTACGGGTAGCTCCCAATGAGCAGTTCTTC.

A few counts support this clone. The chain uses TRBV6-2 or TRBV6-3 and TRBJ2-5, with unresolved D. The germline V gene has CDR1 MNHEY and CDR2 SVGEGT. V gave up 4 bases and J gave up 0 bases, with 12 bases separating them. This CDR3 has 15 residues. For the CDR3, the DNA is TGTGCCAGCAGTTCCGTCTCTCCGTACCAAGAGACCCAGTACTTC. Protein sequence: CASSSVSPYQETQYF.